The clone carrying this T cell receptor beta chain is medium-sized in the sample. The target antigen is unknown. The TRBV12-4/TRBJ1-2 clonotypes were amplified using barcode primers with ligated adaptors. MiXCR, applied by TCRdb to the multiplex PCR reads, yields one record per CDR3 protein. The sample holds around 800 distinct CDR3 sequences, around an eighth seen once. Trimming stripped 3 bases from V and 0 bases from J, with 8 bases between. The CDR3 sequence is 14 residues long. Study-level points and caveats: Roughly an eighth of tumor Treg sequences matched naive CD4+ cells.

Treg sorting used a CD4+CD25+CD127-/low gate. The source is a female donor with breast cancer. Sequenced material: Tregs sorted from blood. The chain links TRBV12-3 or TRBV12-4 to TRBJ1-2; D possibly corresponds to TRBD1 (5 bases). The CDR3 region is CASSLLGANYGYTF. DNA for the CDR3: TGTGCCAGCAGTTTGTTAGGGGCTAACTATGGCTACACCTTC.